This TCR beta chain stems from a study of beta chain features in type 1 diabetes. What was sequenced were expressed TCRB transcripts, since all of the isolated RNA had been reverse transcribed. TCRdb's table, derived via immunoSEQ multiplex PCR, lists solely in-frame clones and lacks some. Here the sample spans roughly 150,000 clones, approximately 8.1% being singletons. Study results and caveats: TCRB CDR3s from Type 1 diabetes patients were moderately but significantly shorter in all four CD4+ subsets.

Notes on this clone: Its target is unknown.

Trimming shortened V by 4 bases and J by 4 bases, and 8 bases separated the two germline ends. The CDR3 is 12 amino acids. The germline V gene encodes CDR1 ENHRY and CDR2 SYGVKD. This chain connects TRBV10-3 to TRBJ2-7; D is unclear. The sample consisted of central memory CD4+ T cells from blood. This clonotype was obtained from a woman aged 40 to 55 with type 1 diabetes. The CDR3 is CAISVSQYEQYF. CDR3 DNA: TGTGCCATCAGTGTATCTCAGTACGAGCAGTACTTC.